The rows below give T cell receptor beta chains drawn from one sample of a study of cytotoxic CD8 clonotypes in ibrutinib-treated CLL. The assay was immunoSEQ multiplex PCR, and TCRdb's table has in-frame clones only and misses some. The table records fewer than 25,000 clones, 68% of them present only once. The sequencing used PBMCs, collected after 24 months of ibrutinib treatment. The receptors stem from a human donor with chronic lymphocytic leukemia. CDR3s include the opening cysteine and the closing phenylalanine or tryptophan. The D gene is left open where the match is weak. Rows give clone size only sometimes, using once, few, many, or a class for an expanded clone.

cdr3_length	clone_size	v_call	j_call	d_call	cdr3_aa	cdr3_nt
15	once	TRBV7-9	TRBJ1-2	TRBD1	CASSLVGQPNYGYTF	TGTGCCAGCAGCTTAGTGGGACAGCCAAACTATGGCTACACCTTC
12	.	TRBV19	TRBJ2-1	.	CASSFGPNEQFF	TGTGCCAGTAGCTTCGGCCCCAATGAGCAGTTCTTC
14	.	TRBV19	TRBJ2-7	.	CASSDPGRKLEQYF	TGTGCCAGTAGTGACCCTGGGAGGAAGCTCGAGCAGTACTTC
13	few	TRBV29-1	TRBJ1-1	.	CSGDRRGGTEAFF	TGCAGCGGCGATAGGAGGGGAGGCACTGAAGCTTTCTTT
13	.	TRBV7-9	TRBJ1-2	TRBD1	CASSFSQGDGYTF	TGTGCCAGCAGCTTTTCACAGGGGGATGGCTACACCTTC
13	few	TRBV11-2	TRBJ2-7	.	CASSIRDGYEQYF	TGTGCCAGCAGCATCCGGGACGGTTACGAGCAGTACTTC
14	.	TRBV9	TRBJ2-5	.	CASSASLYQETQYF	TGTGCCAGCAGCGCGAGCCTGTACCAAGAGACCCAGTACTTC
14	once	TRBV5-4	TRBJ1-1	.	CASSVQALNTEAFF	TGTGCCAGCAGCGTGCAGGCGTTGAACACTGAAGCTTTCTTT
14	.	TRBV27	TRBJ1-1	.	CASSHGQGTSEAFF	TGTGCCAGCAGTCACGGACAAGGAACATCTGAAGCTTTCTTT
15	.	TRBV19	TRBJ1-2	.	CASRTTGTTISGYTF	TGTGCCAGTAGGACCACCGGGACAACTATTAGCGGCTACACCTTC
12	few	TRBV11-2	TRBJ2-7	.	CASRGTKYEQYF	TGTGCCAGCAGGGGGACAAAGTACGAGCAGTACTTC
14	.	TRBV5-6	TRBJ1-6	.	CASSAFDRNSPLHF	TGTGCCAGCAGCGCGTTTGACCGGAATTCACCCCTCCACTTT
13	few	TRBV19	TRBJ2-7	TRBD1	CASAEGTELEQYF	TGTGCCAGTGCGGAAGGGACAGAGCTCGAGCAGTACTTC
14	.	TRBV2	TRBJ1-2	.	CASMGELGNYGYTF	TGTGCCTCTATGGGGGAGCTTGGGAACTATGGCTACACCTTC
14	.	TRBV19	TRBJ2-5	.	CASSNREYSETQYF	TGTGCCAGTAGTAACAGGGAGTATTCAGAGACCCAGTACTTC
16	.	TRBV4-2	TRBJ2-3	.	CASSQEGRLSTDTQYF	TGTGCCAGCAGCCAAGAGGGTAGATTAAGCACAGATACGCAGTATTTT
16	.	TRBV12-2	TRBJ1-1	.	CASRPRGPGMNTEAFF	TGTGCAAGTCGCCCGAGAGGCCCGGGAATGAACACTGAAGCTTTCTTT
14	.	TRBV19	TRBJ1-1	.	CASSRRDRNTEAFF	TGTGCCAGTAGTCGCCGGGACCGGAACACTGAAGCTTTCTTT
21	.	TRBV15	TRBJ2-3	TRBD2	CATSRDSRASGGLTRADTQYF	TGTGCCACCAGCAGAGATTCCCGCGCCAGCGGGGGGTTGACCAGGGCAGATACGCAGTATTTT
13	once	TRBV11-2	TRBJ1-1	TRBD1	CASSFRGSQEAFF	TGTGCCAGCAGTTTCAGGGGGTCTCAAGAAGCTTTCTTT
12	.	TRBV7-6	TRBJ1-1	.	CASSSTNTEAFF	TGTGCCAGCAGCTCGACGAACACTGAAGCTTTCTTT
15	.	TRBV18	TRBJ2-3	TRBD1	CASSSALTGWDTQYF	TGTGCCAGCTCCTCCGCCTTGACAGGGTGGGATACGCAGTATTTT
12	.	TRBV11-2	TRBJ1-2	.	CASSLEGDGYTF	TGTGCCAGCAGCTTGGAGGGGGATGGCTACACCTTC
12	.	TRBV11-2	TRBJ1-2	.	CASTQASGPSSF	TGTGCCAGCACCCAGGCCTCGGGTCCTTCCTCCTTC
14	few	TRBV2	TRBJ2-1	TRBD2	CASRGTSGSNEQFF	TGTGCCAGCAGGGGGACTAGCGGGAGCAATGAGCAGTTCTTC
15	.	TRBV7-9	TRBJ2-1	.	CASSLAQGKYNEQFF	TGTGCCAGCAGCTTAGCTCAGGGCAAGTACAATGAGCAGTTCTTC
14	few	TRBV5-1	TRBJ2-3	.	CASSTDRTTDTQYF	TGCGCCAGCAGCACAGACAGGACAACAGATACGCAGTATTTT
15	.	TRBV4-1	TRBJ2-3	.	CASSPTVGQTDTQYF	TGCGCCAGCAGCCCCACGGTGGGCCAGACAGATACGCAGTATTTT
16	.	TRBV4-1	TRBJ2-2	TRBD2	CASSQSGGLDAGELFF	TGCGCCAGCAGCCAGAGCGGGGGCCTCGACGCCGGGGAGCTGTTTTTT
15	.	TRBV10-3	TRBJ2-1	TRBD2	CAISESRGFHNEQFF	TGTGCCATCAGTGAGTCGCGGGGGTTCCACAATGAGCAGTTCTTC
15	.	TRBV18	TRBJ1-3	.	CASSPDVSSGNTIYF	TGTGCCAGCTCACCAGATGTTAGTTCTGGAAACACCATATATTTT
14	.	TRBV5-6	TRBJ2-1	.	CASTFGDSHNEQFF	TGTGCCAGCACCTTCGGGGACTCACACAATGAGCAGTTCTTC
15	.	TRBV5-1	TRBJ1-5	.	CASSLSWGAGQPQHF	TGCGCCAGCAGCCTGTCGTGGGGGGCAGGTCAGCCCCAGCATTTT
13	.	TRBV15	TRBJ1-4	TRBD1	CATRRGHGEKLFF	TGTGCCACCCGCAGGGGGCATGGGGAAAAACTGTTTTTT
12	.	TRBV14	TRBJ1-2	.	CASSQVGYGYTF	TGTGCCAGCAGCCAAGTGGGGTATGGCTACACCTTC
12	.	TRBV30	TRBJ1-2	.	CAWSRQAGGYTF	TGTGCCTGGAGCCGACAGGCTGGCGGCTACACCTTC
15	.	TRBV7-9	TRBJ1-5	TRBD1	CASSWGTGGNQPQHF	TGTGCCAGCAGCTGGGGGACAGGGGGGAATCAGCCCCAGCATTTT
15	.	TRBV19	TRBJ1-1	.	CASSIHGHTNTEAFF	TGTGCCAGTAGTATTCACGGCCACACGAACACTGAAGCTTTCTTT
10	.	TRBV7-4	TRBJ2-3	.	CASSLAPQYF	TGTGCCAGCAGCTTAGCTCCCCAGTATTTT
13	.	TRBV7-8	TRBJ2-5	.	CASSSGGGETQYF	TGTGCCAGCAGCTCGGGGGGCGGGGAGACCCAGTACTTC
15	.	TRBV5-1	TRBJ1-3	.	CASSLRGSSGNTIYF	TGCGCCAGCAGCTTGAGGGGGAGCTCTGGAAACACCATATATTTT
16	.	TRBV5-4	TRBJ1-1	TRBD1	CASSLGQGVGNTEAFF	TGTGCCAGCAGCCTGGGACAGGGGGTAGGGAACACTGAAGCTTTCTTT
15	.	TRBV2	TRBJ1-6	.	CASSEAGTHNSPLHF	TGTGCCAGCAGTGAAGCCGGGACGCACAATTCACCCCTCCACTTT
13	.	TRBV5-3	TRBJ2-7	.	CASTLPGQVEQYF	TGTGCCAGCACCCTCCCGGGACAAGTTGAGCAGTACTTC
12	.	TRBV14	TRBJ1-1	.	CASSEGWTEAFF	TGTGCCAGCAGCGAGGGTTGGACTGAAGCTTTCTTT
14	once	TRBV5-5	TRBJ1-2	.	CASSMGGQFYGYTF	TGTGCCAGCAGCATGGGAGGTCAGTTTTATGGCTACACCTTC
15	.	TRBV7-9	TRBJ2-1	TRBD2	CASSYWGGSYNEQFF	TGTGCCAGCAGTTATTGGGGGGGCTCCTACAATGAGCAGTTCTTC
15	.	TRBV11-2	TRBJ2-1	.	CASSLRSGASNEQFF	TGTGCCAGCAGCTTAAGAAGTGGGGCGAGCAATGAGCAGTTCTTC